The subject of this entry is one TCR beta chain. What it binds is not known. Deletions cut 6 bases from V and 2 bases from J, with 5 bases between. Looked up from germline, CDR1 is MDHEN and CDR2 is SYDVKM. The CDR3 loop spans 12 amino acids. The data were obtained in a study of cytotoxic CD8 clonotypes in ibrutinib-treated CLL. This table comes from immunoSEQ multiplex PCR, and its TCRdb copy is limited to in-frame clones, with some not included. The sample includes under 35,000 clones, around two thirds of them seen just once. Overall study findings and caveats: Age-matched healthy donor levels were exceeded by baseline clonality, which tracked circulating CD8+ T-cell counts.

The V gene is TRBV28, the J gene TRBJ1-3, with D unresolved. This receptor was obtained from a human donor with chronic lymphocytic leukemia. The specimen comprised PBMCs, sampled after 24 months of ibrutinib treatment. CDR3 DNA: TGTGCCAGCAGGCGCCCTGGAAACACCATATATTTT. This gives the protein CASRRPGNTIYF.